The TCR beta chain described here comes from a study of T cells in women clearing cervical HPV infection. Germline CDR1 reads LNHDA; CDR2 reads SQIVND (reference sequence). V shed 6 bases and J shed 2 bases, with 11 bases lying between them. The CDR3 contains 14 residues. Sequencing used immunoSEQ multiplex PCR; TCRdb keeps in-frame clones, though not all of them. The sample's table shows approximately 34,000 clones. Remarks on this clone: The CDR3 end lies 3 residues beyond the end of the read and is filled in from the germline J gene.

The sample comprised blood buffy coat. The chain uses TRBV19 and TRBJ1-3; TRBD1 is a possible D gene (6 bases). This receptor was taken from a woman between 18 and 69 years old with a cervical HPV16 infection that either progressed to CIN3+ or cleared (not recorded which). Partial CDR3 DNA: TGTGCCAGTAGCCTTCAGGGGACTGGAAACACC. Protein product: CASSLQGTGNT. The full CDR3 reads CASSLQGTGNTIYF. Supplemented by reference TRBV19 and TRBJ1-3, the full variable domain reads DGGITQSPKYLFRKEGQNVTLSCEQNLNHDAMYWYRQDPGQGLRLIYYSQIVNDFQKGDIAEGYSVSREKKESFPLTVTSAQKNPTAFYLCASSLQGTGNTIYFGEGSWLTVV.